The TCR beta chain described here comes from a study of identical twins. Findings of the study overall: Out-of-frame alpha sequences common to twins exhibited an excess of low generation probability. With abundant cord blood beta clonotypes, insertions were fewer; memory repertoires showed no such pattern.

TCRdb itself ran the 5' RACE reads through MiXCR, one entry per CDR3 protein. The data contain approximately 590,000 distinct CDR3 sequences, approximately 10% of them seen just once; the ten biggest clones take up more than 2.5%. This clonotype has at least ten counts. Its antigen is not identified. The CDR3 has 14 amino acids. The germline V gene has CDR1 LGHNA and CDR2 YNFKEQ. The ends were cut back, 0 bases at V and 1 base at J, with 7 bases in the middle. The sample was also reused in another study, on yellow fever vaccine responses in identical twins.

The material sequenced was PBMCs. The receptor comes from a woman under 30 in good health. The rearrangement joins TRBV4-2 to TRBJ2-7, with a possible D match to TRBD2 (6 bases). The chain's CDR3 is CASSQEDYSYEQYF. The CDR3 DNA reads as TGTGCCAGCAGCCAAGAGGACTATTCCTACGAGCAGTACTTC.